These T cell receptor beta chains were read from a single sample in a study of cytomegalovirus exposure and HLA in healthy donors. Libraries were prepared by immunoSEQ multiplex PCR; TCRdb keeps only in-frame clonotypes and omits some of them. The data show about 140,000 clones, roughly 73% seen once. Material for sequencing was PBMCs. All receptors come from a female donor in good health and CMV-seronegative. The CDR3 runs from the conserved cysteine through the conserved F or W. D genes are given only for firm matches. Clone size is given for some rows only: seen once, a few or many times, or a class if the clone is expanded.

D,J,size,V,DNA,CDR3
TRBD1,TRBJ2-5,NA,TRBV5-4,TGTGCCAGCAAGGGGACAGGGGGCATGTACCAAGAGACCCAGTACTTC,CASKGTGGMYQETQYF
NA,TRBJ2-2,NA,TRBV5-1,TGCGCCAGCAGCATGAAGAGTCTTGGGCTCATCGGGGAGCTGTTTTTT,CASSMKSLGLIGELFF
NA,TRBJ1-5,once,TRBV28,TGTGCCAGCAGTTTTATTGTAGGAGGCTTCAATCAGCCCCAGCATTTT,CASSFIVGGFNQPQHF
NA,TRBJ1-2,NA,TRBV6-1,TGTGCCAGCAGCCTAGACAACTATGGCTACACCTTC,CASSLDNYGYTF
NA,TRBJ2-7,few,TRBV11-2,TGTGCCAGCAGCCCAGGTGGGTTTACGACAGTTGGTTCCTACGAGCAGTACTTC,CASSPGGFTTVGSYEQYF
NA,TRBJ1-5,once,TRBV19,TGTGCCAGTAGTATCAGTCTCCCCGGTGCGGCAGGGGATAGTCAGCCCCAGCATTTT,CASSISLPGAAGDSQPQHF
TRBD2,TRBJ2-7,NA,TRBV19,TGTGCCAGTAGTTTCACTAGCGGGAGGGCAAACGAGCAGTACTTC,CASSFTSGRANEQYF
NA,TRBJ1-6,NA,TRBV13,TGTGCCAGCACCTCGAGAGCGACTGATTATAATTCACCCCTCCACTTT,CASTSRATDYNSPLHF
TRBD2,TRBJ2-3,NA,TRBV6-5,TGTGCCAGCAGTCCCCGTCGGGGGGTAGATACGCAGTATTTT,CASSPRRGVDTQYF
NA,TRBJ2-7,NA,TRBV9,TGTGCCAGCAGCGGCCAGGACTCCTACGAGCAGTACTTC,CASSGQDSYEQYF
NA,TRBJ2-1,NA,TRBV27,TGTGCCAGCAGTTTATCGGGGGGAAGGAATGAGCAGTTCTTC,CASSLSGGRNEQFF
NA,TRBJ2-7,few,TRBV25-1,TGTGCCAGCAGTGACAGGGGTTACGAGCAGTACTTC,CASSDRGYEQYF
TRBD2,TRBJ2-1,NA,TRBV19,TGTGCCAGTAGTTCCCAAAGTCGCGGGAGGGAGAAGCAGTTCTTC,CASSSQSRGREKQFF
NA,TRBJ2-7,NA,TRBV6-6,TGTGCCAGCAGTCAGGAGGTCTACGAGCAGTACTTC,CASSQEVYEQYF
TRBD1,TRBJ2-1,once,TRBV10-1,TGCGCCAGCAGTAAAGGACAGGGTGAGGTGGGGGAGCAGTTCTTC,CASSKGQGEVGEQFF
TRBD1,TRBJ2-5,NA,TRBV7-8,TGTGCCAGCTCAAAGGGGACAGAGCAAGAGACCCAGTACTTC,CASSKGTEQETQYF
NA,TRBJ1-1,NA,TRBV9,TGTGCCAGCAGCGTAGGTTTTCGGTCTTCGGGGAACACTGAAGCTTTCTTT,CASSVGFRSSGNTEAFF
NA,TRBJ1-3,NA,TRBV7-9,TGTGCCAGCAGTCTAGACGGAGACTCTGGAAACACCATATATTTT,CASSLDGDSGNTIYF
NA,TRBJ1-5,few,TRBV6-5,TGTGCCAGCAGATCACAGGGTCAGCCCCAGCATTTT,CASRSQGQPQHF
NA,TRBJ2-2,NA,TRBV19,TGTGCCAGTGCCGGGAGTAACACCGGGGAGCTGTTTTTT,CASAGSNTGELFF
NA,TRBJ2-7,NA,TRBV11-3,TGTGCCAGCAGCCCCACCGGGGGTTCCTACGAGCAGTACTTC,CASSPTGGSYEQYF
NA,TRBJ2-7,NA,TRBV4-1,TGCGCCAGCAGCCAAGAGGCGGGCCCCTACGAGCAGTACTTC,CASSQEAGPYEQYF
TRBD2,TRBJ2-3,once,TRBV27,TGTGCCAGCAGCCCCATGATTAGCGGGGGGCGAGATACGCAGTATTTT,CASSPMISGGRDTQYF
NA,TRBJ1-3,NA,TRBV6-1,TGTGCCAGCGGCGGGGGGGCCAGAGGGGACACCATATATTTT,CASGGGARGDTIYF
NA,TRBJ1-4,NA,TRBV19,TGTGCCAGTAGTATAGTCGCCGGGGGAGGTTCGGACGGTGAAAAACTGTTTTTT,CASSIVAGGGSDGEKLFF
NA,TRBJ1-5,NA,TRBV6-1,TGTGCCAGCAGTGAAGAAGGAGGGTATGGGCAGCCCCAGCATTTT,CASSEEGGYGQPQHF
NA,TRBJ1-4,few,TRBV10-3,TGTGCCATCAGTGAAAAGGGGAACTTTGAAAAACTGTTTTTT,CAISEKGNFEKLFF
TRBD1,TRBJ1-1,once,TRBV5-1,TGCGCCAGCAGCTTTATGGGACAGGGTGAAGCTTTCTTT,CASSFMGQGEAFF
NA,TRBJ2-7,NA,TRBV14,TGTGCCAGCAGCCACACCCGGGACAACAACTACGAGCAGTACTTC,CASSHTRDNNYEQYF
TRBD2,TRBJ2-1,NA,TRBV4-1,TGCGCCAGCAGCCCCCCCCCGGCGGCGGGAGGGCGCTACAATGAGCAGTTCTTC,CASSPPPAAGGRYNEQFF
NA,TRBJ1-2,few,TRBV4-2,TGTGCCAGCAGCCAGGAACGAGATCCAGGGCACTATGGCTACACCTTC,CASSQERDPGHYGYTF
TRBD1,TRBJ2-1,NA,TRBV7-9,TGTGCCAGCAGCTATCGGACAGGGGGTTACAATGAGCAGTTCTTC,CASSYRTGGYNEQFF
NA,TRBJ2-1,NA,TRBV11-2,TGTGCCAGCAGCCCTAGGGGGGGATTGAATGAGCAGTTCTTC,CASSPRGGLNEQFF
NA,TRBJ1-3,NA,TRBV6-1,TGTGCCAGCAGTTCTCCGGGACGACAGGACACCATATATTTT,CASSSPGRQDTIYF
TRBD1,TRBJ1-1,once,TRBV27,TGTGCCAGCAGTTTTCAGACGGACAGGGCGGTCAAAGCTTTCTTT,CASSFQTDRAVKAFF
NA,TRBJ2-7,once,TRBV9,TGTGCCAGCAGTCCTCATCTAAGCTCCTACGAGCAGTACTTC,CASSPHLSSYEQYF
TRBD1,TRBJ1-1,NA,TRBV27,TGTGCCAGCAGTATAGACAGGGCTCTCACTGAAGCTTTCTTT,CASSIDRALTEAFF
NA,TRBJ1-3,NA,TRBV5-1,TGCGCCAGCAGCCCGGCGGCGTTCTCTGGAAACACCATATATTTT,CASSPAAFSGNTIYF
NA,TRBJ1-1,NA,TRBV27,TGTGCCAGCAGTTTATCTAATACGGTCGCTGAAGCTTTCTTT,CASSLSNTVAEAFF
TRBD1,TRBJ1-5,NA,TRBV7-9,TGTGCCAGCAGCTTAGGCGGGACAGGACATCAGCCCCAGCATTTT,CASSLGGTGHQPQHF
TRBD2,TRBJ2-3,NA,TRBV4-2,TGTGCCAGCAGCCAAGATTTAGCGGGGGGGAACCCCTGGGATACGCAGTATTTT,CASSQDLAGGNPWDTQYF
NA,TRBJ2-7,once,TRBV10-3,TGTGCCATCAAGGGTGGCGGGACCTACGAGCAGTACTTC,CAIKGGGTYEQYF
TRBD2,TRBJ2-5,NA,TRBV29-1,TGCAGCGGGGGAGGGCGAGAGACCCAGTACTTC,CSGGGRETQYF
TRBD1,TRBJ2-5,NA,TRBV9,TGTGCCAGCAGCGGACAGGGTCAAGAGACCCAGTACTTC,CASSGQGQETQYF
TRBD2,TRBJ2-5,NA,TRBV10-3,TGTGCCATCAGGGGGGGGCTAGCGGGGGCCCAAGAGACCCAGTACTTC,CAIRGGLAGAQETQYF
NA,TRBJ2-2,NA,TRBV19,TGTGCCAGTAGTAGTCACACGAACACCGGGGAGCTGTTTTTT,CASSSHTNTGELFF
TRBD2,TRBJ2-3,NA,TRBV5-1,TGCGCCAGCAGCTTGGAACTTATCGGGCTAGCGGGTATTACAGATACGCAGTATTTT,CASSLELIGLAGITDTQYF
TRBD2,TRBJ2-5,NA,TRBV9,TGTGCCAGCAGCGTAGACCTCAGCGGGGGGGTACAAGAGACCCAGTACTTC,CASSVDLSGGVQETQYF
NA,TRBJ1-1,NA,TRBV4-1,TGCGCCAGCAGCCAAGAAGGGGCAGGGACTTTTGGTTCTTTCTTT,CASSQEGAGTFGSFF
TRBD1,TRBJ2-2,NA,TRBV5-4,TGTGCCAGCAGCCCCAGACAGGGGGTCGGCACCGGGGAGCTGTTTTTT,CASSPRQGVGTGELFF
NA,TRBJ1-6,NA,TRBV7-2,TGTGCCAGCAGCCTAACTAATTCACCCCTCCACTTT,CASSLTNSPLHF
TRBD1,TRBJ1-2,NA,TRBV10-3,TGTGCCATCAGCCAGGGACAGGGGGCCGACTATGGCTACACCTTC,CAISQGQGADYGYTF
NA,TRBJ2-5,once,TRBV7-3,TGTGCCAGCAGCTCCCTTGGGGGAGGCCGGGAGACCCAGTACTTC,CASSSLGGGRETQYF
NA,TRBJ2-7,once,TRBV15,TGTGCCACCAGCTCCAACGGTCTCTACGAGCAGTACTTC,CATSSNGLYEQYF
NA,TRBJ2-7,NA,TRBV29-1,TGCAGCGTTGAAGGCGGATCGGACGAGCAGTACTTC,CSVEGGSDEQYF
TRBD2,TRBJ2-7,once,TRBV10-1,TGCGCCAGCAGTGACCCCCCAACTAAGCGGGGTTATTACGAGCAGTACTTC,CASSDPPTKRGYYEQYF
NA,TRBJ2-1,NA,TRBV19,TGTGCCAGTAGTATGGTAGCACACAATGAGCAGTTCTTC,CASSMVAHNEQFF
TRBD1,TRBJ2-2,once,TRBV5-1,TGCGCCAGCAGCTTGCCCGGACAGGGCACCGGGGAGCTGTTTTTT,CASSLPGQGTGELFF